Sequencing of this T cell receptor (beta chain) was carried out in a study of tumor-infiltrating lymphocytes in primary liver carcinoma. The overall study: Spanning 4.2 to 10 cm, the tumors were T1-T3 N0M0.

From around 530 ng of total RNA, TCR beta-specific cDNA was reverse-transcribed using a constant-region primer. Libraries for TCR beta were built through three nested multiplex PCR rounds, which together made up a slightly modified ARM-PCR procedure. Both of the initial two PCR rounds ran for around 10 cycles and employed TRBV1-TRBV30 forward primers alongside a C-beta reverse primer. A single record per CDR3 protein comes from TCRdb applying MiXCR to the multiplex PCR reads. The table has approximately 47,000 distinct CDR3 sequences, over 70% seen once. The CDR3 is 13 amino acids. CDR1 and CDR2 from the germline V gene are ENHRY and SYGVKD. V gave up 10 bases and J gave up 8 bases, with 17 bases separating them. Concerning this clonotype: Antigen: not known. Likely a read error: the CDR3 ends without its conserved phenylalanine or tryptophan.

General observations from the study: The difference in top-250-clone fraction between tumors and blood was significant, favoring tumors (p = 0.039). Tumor region pairs outstripped tumor-adjacent and tumor-blood pairs in overlap. All five tumor regions shared only about 7-25% of top clones.

The roughly 19-33 mg bulk tissue piece was not sorted before simultaneous RNA and DNA extraction. Sequences were obtained from liver tumor tissue from sampling region 3. Subset denoted: tumor region T3, left-lateral pole. The clonotype originates from a man aged 40-55 years with primary liver carcinoma and hepatitis B virus infection. This sequence joins TRBV10-3 and TRBJ2-2, with no clear D. CDR3 amino acids: CATRRPSTGELFL. CDR3 DNA: TGTGCCACCAGAAGGCCCTCCACAGGGGAGCTGTTTCTT.